The TCR beta chain under discussion was sequenced for a study of cytomegalovirus exposure and HLA in healthy donors. Notes on the study in general: A later analysis linked 15,000 to 20,000 TCR beta sequences to HLA alleles at 0.05 false discovery rate. Specific recognition of CMV antigens was confirmed in vitro for a few chains (all CMV-associated). A later analysis linked a missense variant in DCLRE1C to the trimming of TCR beta V and J genes.

Healthy bone marrow donors supplied every sample. CDR1 and CDR2 from the germline V gene are SGHAT and FQNNGV. Germline trimming cut 3 bases from V and 1 base from J; bases unmatched to any gene: 5. The CDR3 loop spans 15 amino acids. Primers included in the PCR were 60 Vbeta and 13 Jbeta primers. Generated by immunoSEQ multiplex PCR, the TCRdb table keeps only in-frame clones and is missing some. The sample yields approximately 200,000 clones, approximately 80% seen once. A single count supports this clone. Its antigen is not known. The TCR sequence derives from a girl between 10 and 17 years old in good health and CMV-seronegative. This chain connects TRBV11-2 to TRBJ2-7; 8 positions match TRBD1. The sequenced sample consisted of PBMCs. This CDR3 is CASSFPGTGSYEQYF. The DNA of the CDR3 is TGTGCCAGCAGCTTCCCTGGGACAGGTTCCTACGAGCAGTACTTC.